The 32 T cell receptor beta chains below come from one sample, sequenced in a study of blood T cell repertoires in COVID-19. Profiled with immunoSEQ multiplex PCR; TCRdb holds only in-frame clones, not every one. The repertoire includes around 400,000 clones, around 87% of them detected once, and approximately 2.5% sits in the top ten. Sequenced material: peripheral blood. The receptors were sampled from a woman aged 60-75 years with COVID-19, enrolled during active disease.

Here the CDR3 reads CASSYGTGVYEQYF. CDR3 bases: TGTGCCAGCAGTTACGGGACAGGGGTCTACGAGCAGTACTTC. The V and J genes are TRBV6-5 and TRBJ2-7, with 10 bases that match TRBD1. Germline V gene data show CDR1 as MNHEY and CDR2 as SVGAGI. This CDR3 comprises 14 residues. Germline trimming cut 2 bases from V and 3 bases from J; bases unmatched to any gene: 1.

The chain joins TRBV11-2 to TRBJ1-2, with D perhaps matching TRBD1 (6 bases). The CDR3 has 15 amino acids. Trimming shortened V by 5 bases and J by 6 bases, and 19 bases separated the two germline ends. Germline assignment: CDR1 SGHAT and CDR2 FQNNGV. CDR3 DNA: TGTGCCAGCAGCCCCGGACCGACAGGAAATGATGGCTACACCTTC. Translation gives CASSPGPTGNDGYTF.

This clone was picked up one time. Other DNA sequences within the sample encode an identical CDR3. This chain joins TRBV10-1 and TRBJ1-2; possibly TRBD1 for D (5 bases). This CDR3 spans 13 amino acids. Trimming took off 6 bases at V and 7 bases at J, with 15 bases between the two ends. Germline V gene data show CDR1 as WNHNN and CDR2 as SYGVQD (reference sequence). The CDR3 sequence is CASRVDSLTGYTF. The DNA for the CDR3 is TGCGCCAGCAGGGTTGACAGTCTGACTGGCTACACCTTC.

V usage is TRBV5-4 and J usage is TRBJ1-6; maybe TRBD1 (5 bases). The ends were cut back, 2 bases at V and 0 bases at J, with 9 bases in the middle. Per germline, CDR1 SGHNT and CDR2 YYREEE (reference sequence). The CDR3 runs 16 residues. The CDR3 DNA follows: TGTGCCAGCAGCTTCGGGACTGACTCCTATAATTCACCCCTCCACTTT. This gives the protein CASSFGTDSYNSPLHF. The complete variable domain, with remaining parts taken from reference TRBV5-4 and TRBJ1-6, reads ETGVTQSPTHLIKTRGQQVTLRCSSQSGHNTVSWYQQALGQGPQFIFQYYREEENGRGNFPPRFSGLQFPNYSSELNVNALELDDSALYLCASSFGTDSYNSPLHFGNGTRLTVT.

V usage is TRBV5-1 and J usage is TRBJ1-3, with a possible D match to TRBD1 (5 bases). This CDR3 is built from 14 residues. Trimming took off 4 bases at V and 4 bases at J, with 12 bases between the two ends. Germline V gene data show CDR1 as SGHRS and CDR2 as YFSETQ. This CDR3 is CASSVGDSGNTIYF. In DNA, the CDR3 is TGCGCCAGCAGCGTTGGAGACAGCGGAAACACCATATATTTT.

J is TRBJ2-4 and V is TRBV28; a weak D match, TRBD2 (5 bases). The germline V gene encodes CDR1 MDHEN and CDR2 SYDVKM. This CDR3 comprises 14 residues. The ends were cut back, 7 bases at V and 6 bases at J, with 16 bases in the middle. CDR3 region: CASTLGGPVNIQYF. The CDR3 coding sequence is TGTGCCAGCACCCTTGGAGGACCGGTAAACATTCAGTACTTC.

The V gene is TRBV19, the J gene TRBJ1-2, with D possibly matching TRBD1 (5 bases). Between the trimmed V and J ends, which lost 5 bases and 5 bases, there was a span of 12 bases. This CDR3 spans 13 amino acids. The germline V gene has CDR1 LNHDA and CDR2 SQIVND (reference sequence). The CDR3 region is CASSDGTDYGYTF. The CDR3 DNA follows: TGTGCCAGTAGTGACGGGACTGATTATGGCTACACCTTC.

The chain's CDR3 is CASSLVVTNTGELFF. In DNA, the CDR3 is TGTGCCAGCAGCTTAGTTGTCACGAACACCGGGGAGCTGTTTTTT. The rearrangement joins TRBV7-9 to TRBJ2-2; D ambiguous. The V gene's germline CDR1 is SEHNR and CDR2 FQNEAQ (reference sequence). V gave up 1 base and J gave up 0 bases, with 6 bases separating them. CDR3 length equals 15 residues.

The chain combines TRBV6-5 with TRBJ2-1; TRBD1 matches 7 bases. Looked up from germline, CDR1 is MNHEY and CDR2 is SVGAGI. V dropped 5 bases and J dropped 1; count of bases not matched to a gene: 5. The CDR3 is made up of 15 amino acids. CDR3 region: CASSPTGESYNEQFF. The CDR3 DNA sequence: TGTGCCAGCAGTCCCACAGGGGAGTCCTACAATGAGCAGTTCTTC.

The J gene is TRBJ2-3, the V gene TRBV7-6, with unresolved D. The CDR3 contains 16 residues. V was cut by 5 bases and J by 2 bases, with 17 bases left in between. Germline CDR1 reads SGHVS; CDR2 reads FNYEAQ. CDR3 DNA sequence: TGTGCCAGCAGCGCCTTGAGTGGTCCTAACACAGATACGCAGTATTTT. Translation gives CASSALSGPNTDTQYF. The variable domain in full, with the rest retrieved from reference TRBV7-6 and TRBJ2-3, is GAGVSQSPRYKVTKRGQDVALRCDPISGHVSLYWYRQALGQGPEFLTYFNYEAQQDKSGLPNDRFSAERPEGSISTLTIQRTEQRDSAMYRCASSALSGPNTDTQYFGPGTRLTVL.

The sample holds a few counts of this clone. The V gene is TRBV6-5, the J gene TRBJ1-1, with D possibly matching TRBD1 (6 bases). Trimming pared 11 bases from V and 3 bases from J, leaving 13 bases between. Germline V gives CDR1 MNHEY, CDR2 SVGAGI. The CDR3 runs 12 residues. Written as DNA, the CDR3 is TGTGCCGTCGACAGGTCCCACACTGAAGCTTTCTTT. Translation gives CAVDRSHTEAFF.

This rearrangement joins TRBV4-1 to TRBJ1-3, with D unresolved. V dropped 0 bases and J dropped 0 bases, with 9 bases sitting between them. The germline gives CDR1 MGHRA, CDR2 YSYEKL. This CDR3 region has 16 residues. Written as DNA, the CDR3 is TGCGCCAGCAGCCAAGATGAGTCTAGCTCTGGAAACACCATATATTTT. Its translation: CASSQDESSSGNTIYF.

V usage is TRBV5-1 and J usage is TRBJ2-2, with D possibly TRBD1 on 6 matching bases. CDR1 is SGHRS, CDR2 YFSETQ, per germline. V lost 0 bases and J 8 bases, leaving 11 bases between the germline ends. This CDR3 contains 14 residues. The CDR3 region has the DNA TGCGCCAGCAGCTTGGGGACAGCCACAGGGGAGCTGTTTTTT. It yields the protein CASSLGTATGELFF.

J is TRBJ1-2 and V is TRBV11-3; D may be TRBD1 (5 bases). V was clipped by 5 bases and J by 4 bases, with 20 bases between them. CDR3 length equals 16 residues. The V gene's germline CDR1 is SGHNT and CDR2 YENEEA. This chain's CDR3 is CASSTQTPRAPYGYTF. CDR3 DNA: TGTGCCAGCAGCACCCAAACCCCCAGGGCGCCCTATGGCTACACCTTC. Full variable domain (missing parts from reference TRBV11-3 and TRBJ1-2): EAGVVQSPRYKIIEKKQPVAFWCNPISGHNTLYWYLQNLGQGPELLIRYENEEAVDDSQLPKDRFSAERLKGVDSTLKIQPAELGDSAVYLCASSTQTPRAPYGYTFGSGTRLTVV.

The CDR3 here is CASSPPGGAYEQYF. Here the CDR3 DNA reads TGCGCCAGCAGCCCGCCGGGGGGCGCCTACGAGCAGTACTTC. This chain connects TRBV4-1 to TRBJ2-7; tentatively, D is TRBD2 (7 bases). Germline V gene sequence: CDR1 MGHRA, CDR2 YSYEKL. The CDR3 contains 14 residues. Trimming took 4 bases from V and 2 from J, leaving 12 bases between them.

The chain recombines TRBV6-5 with TRBJ2-3; D gene uncertain. Per germline, CDR1 MNHEY and CDR2 SVGAGI. V dropped 9 bases and J dropped 2 bases, with 18 bases sitting between them. The CDR3 loop spans 15 amino acids. CDR3: CASLRRLGYTDTQYF. CDR3 in DNA: TGTGCCAGTCTAAGGAGACTGGGTTACACAGATACGCAGTATTTT.

This rearrangement joins TRBV6-5 to TRBJ2-1; D gene unclear. The CDR3 spans 13 residues. Trimming took off 4 bases at V and 8 bases at J, with 12 bases between the two ends. Germline V lookup: CDR1 MNHEY, CDR2 SVGAGI. The CDR3 reads CASSSPSGDEQFF. Here the CDR3 DNA reads TGTGCCAGCAGTTCTCCCTCCGGTGATGAGCAGTTCTTC.

The chain couples TRBV2 to TRBJ2-2, with a tentative D call TRBD1 (6 bases). V was cut by 6 bases and J by 5 bases, with 16 bases left in between. Germline CDR1 SNHLY, CDR2 FYNNEI. The CDR3 is 15 amino acids. The CDR3 DNA sequence: TGTGCCAGCAGGGGGGCGCGGTTCCATACCGGGGAGCTGTTTTTT. Its protein is CASRGARFHTGELFF.

The CDR3 sequence is CASNPTSGATYEQYF. The CDR3 DNA reads TGTGCCAGCAACCCAACTAGCGGGGCCACCTACGAGCAGTACTTC. The chain has TRBV6-6 and TRBJ2-7; TRBD2 agrees at 10 bases. The trim removed 7 bases at V and 2 bases at J, leaving 8 bases unmatched. This CDR3 region has 15 residues. Germline assignment: CDR1 MNHNY and CDR2 SVGAGI (reference sequence).

This clone was found a few times. The genes are TRBV19 and TRBJ1-2, with 7 nucleotides matching TRBD1. Trimming cost V 1 base and J 6 bases; bases outside gene matches: 2. The CDR3 is 13 amino acids. Germline CDR1 LNHDA, CDR2 SQIVND (reference sequence). The CDR3, as DNA: TGTGCCAGTAGTATAGCAGGGGGTGATGGCTACACCTTC. It codes for CASSIAGGDGYTF.

This chain uses TRBV7-3 with TRBJ2-1, with 8 nucleotides matching TRBD1. The germline V gene encodes CDR1 SGHTA and CDR2 FQGTGA. V gave up 6 bases and J gave up 0 bases; unmatched junction bases: 10. This CDR3 spans 17 amino acids. The CDR3 nucleotides are TGTGCCAGCAGTTTCTCAGGGGGCTCAAGCTCCTACAATGAGCAGTTCTTC. Translating gives CASSFSGGSSSYNEQFF.

This sequence joins TRBV6-4 and TRBJ1-5; possibly TRBD1 for D (6 bases). This CDR3 has 14 residues. CDR1 and CDR2 from the germline V gene are MRHNA and SNTAGT. Trimming stripped 0 bases from V and 6 bases from J, with 9 bases between. The CDR3 DNA follows: TGTGCCAGCAGTGACTCCGGGGGGCGTCAGCCCCAGCATTTT. Translating it yields CASSDSGGRQPQHF.

This chain connects TRBV7-2 to TRBJ2-7; 9 nucleotides line up with TRBD2. The germline V gene encodes CDR1 SGHTA and CDR2 FQGNSA. V was clipped by 5 bases and J by 3 bases; unmatched bases: 5. The CDR3 is 14 residues long. The CDR3 bases are TGTGCCAGCAGCCCCTCTAGCGGGGTCTACGAGCAGTACTTC. This codes for CASSPSSGVYEQYF.

The chain combines TRBV18 with TRBJ1-1; no clear D gene. Germline V lookup: CDR1 KGHSH, CDR2 LQKENI. CDR3 length: 14 amino acids. V lost 2 bases, J lost 2 bases, and 9 bases lay in between. CDR3 DNA: TGTGCCAGCTCACCATTTACGGGAAACACTGAAGCTTTCTTT. It yields the protein CASSPFTGNTEAFF.

The chain links TRBV9 to TRBJ1-2, with 8 bases identical to TRBD1. Trimming removed 4 bases from V and 8 bases from J; junction bases left unmatched: 19. Germline V gives CDR1 SGDLS, CDR2 YYNGEE. The CDR3 is made up of 17 amino acids. The CDR3 sequence is CASSHPAGGLFIKGYTF. The CDR3 bases are TGTGCCAGCAGCCATCCGGCAGGGGGCCTATTTATCAAGGGCTACACCTTC.

The J gene is TRBJ2-6, the V gene TRBV19; 7 bases are a match to TRBD1. The CDR3 is 14 residues long. CDR1 and CDR2 (germline): LNHDA, SQIVND (reference sequence). J was trimmed by 2 bases and V by 6 bases; bases with no gene match: 1. The CDR3 loop is CASSDRAGANVLTF. DNA of the CDR3: TGTGCCAGTAGCGACAGGGCTGGGGCCAACGTCCTGACTTTC.

The chain is built from TRBV6-5 and TRBJ2-7; no clear D gene. Germline V lookup: CDR1 MNHEY, CDR2 SVGAGI. V lost 4 bases and J lost 7, with 8 bases in between. The CDR3 length is 11 residues. The CDR3 spells CASSSPGEQYF. CDR3 sequence (DNA): TGTGCCAGCAGTTCCCCCGGGGAGCAGTACTTC.

This clone was seen just once. The chain joins TRBV19 to TRBJ1-5; 8 bases are shared with TRBD1. The CDR3 runs to 16 residues. Germline V gene data show CDR1 as LNHDA and CDR2 as SQIVND (reference sequence). Trimming took 4 bases from V and 1 from J; bases not matched to a gene: 6. The CDR3 DNA is TGTGCCAGTAGTAGAGTGTCAGGGGGCAGCAATCAGCCCCAGCATTTT. Its translation: CASSRVSGGSNQPQHF.

V gene TRBV24-1 combines with J gene TRBJ1-2; 7 positions agree with TRBD1. Germline-derived CDR1 and CDR2 are KGHDR and SFDVKD. Losses at the gene ends were 6 bases for V and 0 bases for J; bases not matched to a gene: 6. The CDR3 contains 15 residues. The CDR3 coding sequence is TGTGCCACCAGTAACCCGGGACAGCCTAACTATGGCTACACCTTC. Its protein product is CATSNPGQPNYGYTF.

The chain has TRBV12-2 and TRBJ2-2; the table's D call TRBD1 went unverified against the DNA. TRBV12-2 is termed a pseudogene. The CDR3 spans 21 residues. In DNA, the CDR3 is TGTGCAAGTCGCTTACAGTTTTGGTGCAGGCCGTTCCGCCGGAACACCGGGGAGCTGTTTTTT. The encoded protein is CASRLQFWCRPFRRNTGELFF.

The chain uses TRBV19 and TRBJ1-5, with D perhaps matching TRBD1 (5 bases). Germline V gene sequence: CDR1 LNHDA, CDR2 SQIVND (reference sequence). The ends were cut back, 5 bases at V and 4 bases at J, with 21 bases in the middle. The CDR3 spans 17 residues. The CDR3 DNA is TGTGCCAGTAGTGCCGGGACCGGAGGGGCTATGAATCAGCCCCAGCATTTT. It yields the protein CASSAGTGGAMNQPQHF. The variable domain in full, with the rest retrieved from reference TRBV19 and TRBJ1-5, is DGGITQSPKYLFRKEGQNVTLSCEQNLNHDAMYWYRQDPGQGLRLIYYSQIVNDFQKGDIAEGYSVSREKKESFPLTVTSAQKNPTAFYLCASSAGTGGAMNQPQHFGDGTRLSIL.

The rearrangement links TRBV5-1 to TRBJ1-1, with 7 bases matching TRBD1. This CDR3 has 13 residues. The ends lost 4 bases at V and 4 bases at J; junction bases unmatched: 4. CDR1 SGHRS and CDR2 YFSETQ come from the germline V gene. Here the CDR3 reads CASSIDRATEAFF. The CDR3 DNA reads as TGCGCCAGCAGCATTGACAGGGCCACTGAAGCTTTCTTT.